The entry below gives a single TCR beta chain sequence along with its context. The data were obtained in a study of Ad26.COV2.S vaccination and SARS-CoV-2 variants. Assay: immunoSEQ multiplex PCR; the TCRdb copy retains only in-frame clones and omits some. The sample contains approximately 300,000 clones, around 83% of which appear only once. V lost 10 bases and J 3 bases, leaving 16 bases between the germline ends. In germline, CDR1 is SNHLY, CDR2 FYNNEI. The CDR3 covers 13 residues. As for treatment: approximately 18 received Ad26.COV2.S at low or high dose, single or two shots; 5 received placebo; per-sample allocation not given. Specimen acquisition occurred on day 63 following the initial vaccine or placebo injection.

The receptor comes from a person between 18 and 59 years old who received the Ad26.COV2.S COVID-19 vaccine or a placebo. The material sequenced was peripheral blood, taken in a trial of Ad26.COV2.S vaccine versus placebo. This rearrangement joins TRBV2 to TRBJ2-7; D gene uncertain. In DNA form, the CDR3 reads TGTGCCATTAAGTTGGACGGATTCTACGAGCAGTACTTC. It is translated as CAIKLDGFYEQYF.